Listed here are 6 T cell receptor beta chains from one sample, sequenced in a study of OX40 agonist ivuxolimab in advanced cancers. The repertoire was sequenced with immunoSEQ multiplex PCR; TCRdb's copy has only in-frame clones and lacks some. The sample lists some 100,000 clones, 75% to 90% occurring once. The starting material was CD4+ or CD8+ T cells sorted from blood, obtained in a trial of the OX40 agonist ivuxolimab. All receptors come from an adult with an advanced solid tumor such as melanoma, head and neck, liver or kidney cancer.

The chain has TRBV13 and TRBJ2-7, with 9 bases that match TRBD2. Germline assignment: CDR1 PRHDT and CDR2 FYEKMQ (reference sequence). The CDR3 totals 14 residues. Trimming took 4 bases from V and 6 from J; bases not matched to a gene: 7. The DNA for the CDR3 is TGTGCCAGCAGCTCAAGTAGCGGGAGCGGCGAGCAGTACGTC. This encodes CASSSSSGSGEQYV.

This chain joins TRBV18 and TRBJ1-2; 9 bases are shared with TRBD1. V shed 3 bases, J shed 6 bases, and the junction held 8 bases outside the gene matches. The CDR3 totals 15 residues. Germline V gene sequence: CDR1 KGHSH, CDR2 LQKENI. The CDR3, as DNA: TGTGCCAGCTCACCGGCGGGACAGGGAGGTGATGGCTACACCTTC. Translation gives CASSPAGQGGDGYTF.

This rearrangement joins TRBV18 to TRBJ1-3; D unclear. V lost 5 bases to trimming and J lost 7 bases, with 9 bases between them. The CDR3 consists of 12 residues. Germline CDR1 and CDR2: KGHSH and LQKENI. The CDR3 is CASSNTVNTIYF. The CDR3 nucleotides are TGTGCCAGCTCAAACACCGTGAACACCATATATTTT.

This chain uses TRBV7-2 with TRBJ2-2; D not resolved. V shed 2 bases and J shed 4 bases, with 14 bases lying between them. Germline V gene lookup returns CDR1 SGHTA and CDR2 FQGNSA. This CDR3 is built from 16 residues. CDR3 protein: CASSLYQISGTGELFF. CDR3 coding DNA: TGTGCCAGCAGCTTATACCAGATTTCGGGCACCGGGGAGCTGTTTTTT.

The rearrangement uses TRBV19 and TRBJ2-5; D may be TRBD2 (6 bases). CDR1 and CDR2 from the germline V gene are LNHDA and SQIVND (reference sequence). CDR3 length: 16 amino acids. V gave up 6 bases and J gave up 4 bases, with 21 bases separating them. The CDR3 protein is CASSKTPGRGAETQYF. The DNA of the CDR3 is TGTGCCAGTAGCAAGACGCCGGGCCGCGGGGCAGAGACCCAGTACTTC.

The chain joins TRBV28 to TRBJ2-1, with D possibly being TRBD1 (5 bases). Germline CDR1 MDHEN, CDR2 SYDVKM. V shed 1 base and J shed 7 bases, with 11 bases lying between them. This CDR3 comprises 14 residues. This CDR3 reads CASSLSRDVNEQFF. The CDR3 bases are TGTGCCAGCAGTTTATCCAGGGATGTGAATGAGCAGTTCTTC. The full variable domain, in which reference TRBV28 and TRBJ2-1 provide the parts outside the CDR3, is DVKVTQSSRYLVKRTGEKVFLECVQDMDHENMFWYRQDPGLGLRLIYFSYDVKMKEKGDIPEGYSVSREKKERFSLILESASTNQTSMYLCASSLSRDVNEQFFGPGTRLTVL.